This T cell receptor beta chain was recorded in a study of monozygotic twins with inflammatory bowel disease. The study, taken as a whole, reports: Among IBD patients, TCRbeta diversity (inverse Simpson) was lower than in healthy co-twins. The sharing of clonotypes with others was lower in IBD patients than in healthy twins, especially with disease activity.

On this clonotype itself: Its antigen remains unidentified.

Per the germline V gene, CDR1 is SEHNR and CDR2 is FQNEAQ (reference sequence). This CDR3 is built from 14 residues. Across eight separate reactions for each sample, cDNA was made. Two nested PCRs, run for roughly 17 and 9 cycles, were applied to TCRalpha and TCRbeta cDNA. TCRdb reworked the 5' RACE reads into one entry per CDR3 protein, no DNA. The sample totals 150,000 or so distinct CDR3 sequences. Material: blood. The chain joins TRBV7-9 to TRBJ1-1; without DNA, the TCRdb call of TRBD1 cannot be checked. The TCR sequence derives from a human donor with ulcerative colitis or Crohn's disease, or a healthy co-twin of an affected twin (not recorded which). CDR3 region: CASSPGQGVTEAFF. The variable domain in full, completed from reference TRBV7-9 and TRBJ1-1, reads DTGVSQNPRHKITKRGQNVTFRCDPISEHNRLYWYRQTLGQGPEFLTYFQNEAQLEKSRLLSDRFSAERPKGSFSTLEIQRTEQGDSAMYLCASSPGQGVTEAFFGQGTRLTVV.